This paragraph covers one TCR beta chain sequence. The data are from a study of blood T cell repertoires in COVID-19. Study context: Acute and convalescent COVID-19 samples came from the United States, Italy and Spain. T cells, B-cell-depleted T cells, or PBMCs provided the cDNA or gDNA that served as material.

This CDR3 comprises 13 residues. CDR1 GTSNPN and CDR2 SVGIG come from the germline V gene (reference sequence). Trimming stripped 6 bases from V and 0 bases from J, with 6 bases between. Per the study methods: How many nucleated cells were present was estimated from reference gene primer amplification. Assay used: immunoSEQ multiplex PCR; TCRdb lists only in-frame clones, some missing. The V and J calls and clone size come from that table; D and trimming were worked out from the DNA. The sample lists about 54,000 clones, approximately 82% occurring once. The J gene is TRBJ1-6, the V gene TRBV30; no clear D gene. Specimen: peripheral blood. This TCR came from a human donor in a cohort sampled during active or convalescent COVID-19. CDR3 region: CACAGSYNSPLHF. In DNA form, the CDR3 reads TGTGCCTGCGCAGGCTCCTATAATTCACCCCTCCACTTT.